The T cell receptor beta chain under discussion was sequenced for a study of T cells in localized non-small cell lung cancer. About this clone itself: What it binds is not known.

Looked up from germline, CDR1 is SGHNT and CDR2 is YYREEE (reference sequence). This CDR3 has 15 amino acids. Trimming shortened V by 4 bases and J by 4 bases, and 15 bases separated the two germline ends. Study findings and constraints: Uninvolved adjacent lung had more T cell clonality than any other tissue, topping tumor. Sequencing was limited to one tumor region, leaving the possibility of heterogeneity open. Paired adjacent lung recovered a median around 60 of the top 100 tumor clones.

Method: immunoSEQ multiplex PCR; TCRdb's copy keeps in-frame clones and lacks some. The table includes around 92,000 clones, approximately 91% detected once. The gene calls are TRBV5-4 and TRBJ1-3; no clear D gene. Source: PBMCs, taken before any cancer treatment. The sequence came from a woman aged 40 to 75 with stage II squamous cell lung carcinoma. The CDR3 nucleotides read TGTGCCAGCAGCCCAGAGGGAATCGGGGGAAACACCATATATTTT. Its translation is CASSPEGIGGNTIYF.